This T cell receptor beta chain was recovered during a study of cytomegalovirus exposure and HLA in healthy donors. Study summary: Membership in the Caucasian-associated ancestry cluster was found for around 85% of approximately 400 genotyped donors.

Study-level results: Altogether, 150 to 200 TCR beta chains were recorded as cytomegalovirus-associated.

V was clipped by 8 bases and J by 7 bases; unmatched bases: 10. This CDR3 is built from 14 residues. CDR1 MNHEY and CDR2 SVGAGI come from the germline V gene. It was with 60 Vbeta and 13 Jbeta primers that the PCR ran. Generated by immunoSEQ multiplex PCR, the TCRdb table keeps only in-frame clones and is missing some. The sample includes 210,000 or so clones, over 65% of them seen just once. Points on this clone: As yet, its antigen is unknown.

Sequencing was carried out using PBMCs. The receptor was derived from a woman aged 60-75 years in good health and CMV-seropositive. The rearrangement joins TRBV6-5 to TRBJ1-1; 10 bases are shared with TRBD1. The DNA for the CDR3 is TGTGCCAGCCGACAAAGGACAGGGGGAGATGAAGCTTTCTTT. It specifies CASRQRTGGDEAFF.